The rows below give T cell receptor beta chains drawn from one sample of a study of blood T cell repertoires in COVID-19. Produced via immunoSEQ multiplex PCR; TCRdb's table is partial and in-frame only. The sample lists some 30,000 clones, roughly 87% seen once, with around 5% in the top ten. Sequenced sample: peripheral blood. Receptor source: a man aged 55 to 69 with active COVID-19. Both conserved end residues are part of each CDR3. Fields, in order: CDR3 protein, CDR3 DNA, V gene, clone size, J gene, D gene. The D gene is left open where the match is weak. Size values are once, few and many counts, or a class for expanded clones, and some rows have none.

cdr3_aa: CATSREKPGNSNQPQHF
cdr3_nt: TGTGCCACCAGCAGAGAGAAGCCGGGGAATAGCAATCAGCCCCAGCATTTT
v_call: TRBV15
clone_size: few
j_call: TRBJ1-5
d_call: NA

cdr3_aa: CATSRVLSSGNTIYF
cdr3_nt: TGTGCCACCAGCAGAGTTCTGAGCTCTGGAAACACCATATATTTT
v_call: TRBV15
clone_size: NA
j_call: TRBJ1-3
d_call: NA

cdr3_aa: CASSYSGTASGEKLFF
cdr3_nt: TGTGCCAGCAGTTACTCCGGGACAGCTTCAGGGGAAAAACTGTTTTTT
v_call: TRBV6-5
clone_size: NA
j_call: TRBJ1-4
d_call: TRBD1

cdr3_aa: CSASGAGLAGGLSYEQYF
cdr3_nt: TGCAGTGCTAGTGGGGCTGGACTAGCGGGGGGCCTGTCCTACGAGCAGTACTTC
v_call: TRBV20-1
clone_size: medium-sized
j_call: TRBJ2-7
d_call: TRBD2

cdr3_aa: CASSYRGLAGVSYEQYF
cdr3_nt: TGTGCCAGCAGCTACCGGGGACTAGCGGGGGTCTCCTACGAGCAGTACTTC
v_call: TRBV5-6
clone_size: NA
j_call: TRBJ2-7
d_call: TRBD2

cdr3_aa: CSVERVQDSSYEQYF
cdr3_nt: TGCAGCGTTGAGAGGGTGCAGGACAGCTCCTACGAGCAGTACTTC
v_call: TRBV29-1
clone_size: NA
j_call: TRBJ2-7
d_call: NA

cdr3_aa: CASSARDRGFSGNTIYF
cdr3_nt: TGTGCCAGCAGCGCCCGGGACAGGGGGTTTTCTGGAAACACCATATATTTT
v_call: TRBV7-6
clone_size: NA
j_call: TRBJ1-3
d_call: TRBD1

cdr3_aa: CASSQDVVSEQFF
cdr3_nt: TGCGCCAGCAGCCAAGACGTGGTGAGTGAGCAGTTCTTC
v_call: TRBV4-1
clone_size: NA
j_call: TRBJ2-1
d_call: NA

cdr3_aa: CASSNTGGEKLFF
cdr3_nt: TGTGCCAGCAGCAACACAGGGGGGGAAAAACTGTTTTTT
v_call: TRBV3-1/TRBV3-2
clone_size: NA
j_call: TRBJ1-4
d_call: TRBD1

cdr3_aa: CASRPSGEETQYF
cdr3_nt: TGTGCCAGCAGGCCCAGTGGAGAAGAGACCCAGTACTTC
v_call: TRBV6-6
clone_size: NA
j_call: TRBJ2-5
d_call: NA

cdr3_aa: CASSYYDRGVGYTF
cdr3_nt: TGTGCCAGCAGTTACTACGACAGGGGGGTTGGCTACACCTTC
v_call: TRBV6-5
clone_size: few
j_call: TRBJ1-2
d_call: TRBD1

cdr3_aa: CASSSPTGGDEQFF
cdr3_nt: TGTGCCAGCAGTTCCCCGACAGGGGGTGACGAGCAGTTCTTC
v_call: TRBV6-5
clone_size: NA
j_call: TRBJ2-1
d_call: TRBD1

cdr3_aa: CASSQGQNTEAFF
cdr3_nt: TGTGCCAGCTCACAGGGACAGAACACTGAAGCTTTCTTT
v_call: TRBV18
clone_size: NA
j_call: TRBJ1-1
d_call: NA

cdr3_aa: CASSEARGLEQYF
cdr3_nt: TGTGCCAGCAGTGAAGCCAGGGGGCTCGAGCAGTACTTC
v_call: TRBV2
clone_size: NA
j_call: TRBJ2-7
d_call: TRBD1

cdr3_aa: CASPPGGADYNEQFF
cdr3_nt: TGCGCCAGCCCCCCGGGGGGGGCAGACTACAATGAGCAGTTCTTC
v_call: TRBV10-1
clone_size: NA
j_call: TRBJ2-1
d_call: TRBD2

cdr3_aa: CASSYSSGQETQYF
cdr3_nt: TGTGCCAGCAGCTATTCTTCAGGTCAAGAGACCCAGTACTTC
v_call: TRBV7-9
clone_size: NA
j_call: TRBJ2-5
d_call: NA

cdr3_aa: CASTDRGGYYEQYF
cdr3_nt: TGCGCCAGCACGGACAGGGGCGGCTACTACGAGCAGTACTTC
v_call: TRBV10-2
clone_size: NA
j_call: TRBJ2-7
d_call: TRBD1

cdr3_aa: CASSVAEGSPLHF
cdr3_nt: TGTGCCAGCAGCGTAGCGGAGGGATCACCCCTCCACTTT
v_call: TRBV9
clone_size: NA
j_call: TRBJ1-6
d_call: NA

cdr3_aa: CASSLDRQGGQPQHF
cdr3_nt: TGTGCCAGCAGCTTAGATAGACAGGGTGGACAGCCCCAGCATTTT
v_call: TRBV11-3
clone_size: NA
j_call: TRBJ1-5
d_call: TRBD1

cdr3_aa: CASSLQYYGQVNTEAFF
cdr3_nt: TGTGCCAGCAGCTTGCAGTATTACGGACAGGTGAACACTGAAGCTTTCTTT
v_call: TRBV13
clone_size: NA
j_call: TRBJ1-1
d_call: TRBD1

cdr3_aa: CASSLVAGQGNSPLHF
cdr3_nt: TGCGCCAGCAGCTTGGTTGCAGGGCAGGGTAATTCACCCCTCCACTTT
v_call: TRBV5-1
clone_size: NA
j_call: TRBJ1-6
d_call: NA

cdr3_aa: CASRDREETQYF
cdr3_nt: TGTGCCAGCAGGGACAGGGAAGAGACCCAGTACTTC
v_call: TRBV6-5
clone_size: NA
j_call: TRBJ2-5
d_call: TRBD1

cdr3_aa: CASSLAPTGKDEKLFF
cdr3_nt: TGCGCCAGCAGCTTGGCGCCGACAGGGAAGGATGAAAAACTGTTTTTT
v_call: TRBV5-1
clone_size: NA
j_call: TRBJ1-4
d_call: TRBD1

cdr3_aa: CSVPTGYGYTF
cdr3_nt: TGCAGCGTCCCGACAGGCTATGGCTACACCTTC
v_call: TRBV29-1
clone_size: NA
j_call: TRBJ1-2
d_call: NA

cdr3_aa: CASSTGLHETQYF
cdr3_nt: TGTGCTAGCAGCACGGGACTCCACGAGACCCAGTACTTC
v_call: TRBV7-7
clone_size: NA
j_call: TRBJ2-5
d_call: NA

cdr3_aa: CASSIRDTGELFF
cdr3_nt: TGTGCCAGTAGTATAAGAGACACCGGGGAGCTGTTTTTT
v_call: TRBV19
clone_size: NA
j_call: TRBJ2-2
d_call: NA

cdr3_aa: CASSLLSSGNTIYF
cdr3_nt: TGTGCCAGCAGCCTCCTGAGCTCTGGAAACACCATATATTTT
v_call: TRBV28
clone_size: NA
j_call: TRBJ1-3
d_call: NA

cdr3_aa: CASSQGQGVGSPLHF
cdr3_nt: TGTGCCAGCAGCCAAGGACAGGGTGTTGGTTCACCCCTCCACTTT
v_call: TRBV3-1/TRBV3-2
clone_size: NA
j_call: TRBJ1-6
d_call: TRBD1

cdr3_aa: CASNRDRQETQYF
cdr3_nt: TGTGCCAGCAACAGAGACAGGCAAGAGACCCAGTACTTC
v_call: TRBV6-5
clone_size: NA
j_call: TRBJ2-5
d_call: NA

cdr3_aa: CASSLWGTGVAGSQETQYF
cdr3_nt: TGTGCCAGCAGCTTGTGGGGGACCGGGGTAGCGGGGTCCCAAGAGACCCAGTACTTC
v_call: TRBV5-4
clone_size: NA
j_call: TRBJ2-5
d_call: TRBD2

cdr3_aa: CASRSQGGKNIQYF
cdr3_nt: TGTGCCAGCAGGTCCCAGGGAGGGAAAAACATTCAGTACTTC
v_call: TRBV6-5
clone_size: NA
j_call: TRBJ2-4
d_call: TRBD2

cdr3_aa: CASSLVTGAQPQHF
cdr3_nt: TGTGCCAGCAGCTTAGTGACAGGGGCTCAGCCCCAGCATTTT
v_call: TRBV7-2
clone_size: NA
j_call: TRBJ1-5
d_call: TRBD1

cdr3_aa: CASRPQPDRGGGYTF
cdr3_nt: TGTGCCAGCAGACCTCAGCCGGACAGGGGAGGCGGCTACACCTTC
v_call: TRBV5-4
clone_size: NA
j_call: TRBJ1-2
d_call: TRBD1

cdr3_aa: CASSKVSRDRGSQETQYF
cdr3_nt: TGTGCCAGCAGCAAGGTATCAAGGGACAGGGGGTCCCAAGAGACCCAGTACTTC
v_call: TRBV21-1
clone_size: NA
j_call: TRBJ2-5
d_call: NA

cdr3_aa: CASSTRQDGTGELFF
cdr3_nt: TGTGCCAGCAGCACCCGACAGGACGGCACCGGGGAGCTGTTTTTT
v_call: TRBV11-1
clone_size: NA
j_call: TRBJ2-2
d_call: NA

cdr3_aa: CAWKRLGPGTEAFF
cdr3_nt: TGTGCCTGGAAAAGATTAGGGCCGGGGACTGAAGCTTTCTTT
v_call: TRBV30
clone_size: NA
j_call: TRBJ1-1
d_call: NA

cdr3_aa: CASSSGGSNQPQHF
cdr3_nt: TGTGCCAGCTCATCGGGTGGGAGCAATCAGCCCCAGCATTTT
v_call: TRBV18
clone_size: NA
j_call: TRBJ1-5
d_call: NA

cdr3_aa: CASSYSKGVLSYEQYF
cdr3_nt: TGTGCCAGCAGTTACTCGAAAGGGGTACTCTCCTACGAGCAGTACTTC
v_call: TRBV6-2/TRBV6-3
clone_size: NA
j_call: TRBJ2-7
d_call: NA

cdr3_aa: CASSLRVGGAGETQYF
cdr3_nt: TGTGCCAGCAGCTTAAGAGTGGGGGGGGCCGGGGAGACCCAGTACTTC
v_call: TRBV7-2
clone_size: NA
j_call: TRBJ2-5
d_call: NA

cdr3_aa: CASSPGTAYPQHF
cdr3_nt: TGTGCCAGCAGCCCAGGGACAGCCTATCCCCAGCATTTT
v_call: TRBV2
clone_size: NA
j_call: TRBJ1-5
d_call: TRBD1

cdr3_aa: CASSFPSGGRETQYF
cdr3_nt: TGTGCCAGCAGCTTCCCTAGCGGGGGACGAGAGACCCAGTACTTC
v_call: TRBV7-8
clone_size: NA
j_call: TRBJ2-5
d_call: TRBD2

cdr3_aa: CASRPGFANTGELFF
cdr3_nt: TGTGCCAGCAGGCCAGGGTTCGCGAACACCGGGGAGCTGTTTTTT
v_call: TRBV6-5
clone_size: NA
j_call: TRBJ2-2
d_call: NA

cdr3_aa: CASSLGGTSGGARQFF
cdr3_nt: TGTGCCAGCAGTTTAGGAGGGACTAGCGGGGGGGCTCGGCAGTTCTTC
v_call: TRBV28
clone_size: NA
j_call: TRBJ2-1
d_call: TRBD2

cdr3_aa: CASSLSRDNSGNTIYF
cdr3_nt: TGTGCCAGCAGCTTATCCCGGGACAACTCTGGAAACACCATATATTTT
v_call: TRBV7-9
clone_size: NA
j_call: TRBJ1-3
d_call: NA

cdr3_aa: CASSLAGIHTEAFF
cdr3_nt: TGTGCCAGCAGCTTAGCGGGTATTCACACTGAAGCTTTCTTT
v_call: TRBV11-2
clone_size: NA
j_call: TRBJ1-1
d_call: NA

cdr3_aa: CASSNRDRVQTEAFF
cdr3_nt: TGTGCCAGCAGCAATCGGGACAGGGTGCAAACTGAAGCTTTCTTT
v_call: TRBV7-8
clone_size: NA
j_call: TRBJ1-1
d_call: TRBD1

cdr3_aa: CASSLGGLGNQPQHF
cdr3_nt: TGTGCCAGCAGCTTAGGGGGGCTCGGCAATCAGCCCCAGCATTTT
v_call: TRBV7-9
clone_size: few
j_call: TRBJ1-5
d_call: NA

cdr3_aa: CASSPQGQAPGEKLFF
cdr3_nt: TGCGCCAGCAGCCCTCAGGGACAGGCCCCGGGTGAAAAACTGTTTTTT
v_call: TRBV5-1
clone_size: NA
j_call: TRBJ1-4
d_call: TRBD1

cdr3_aa: CASSPGQEAGANVLTF
cdr3_nt: TGCGCCAGCAGCCCGGGACAGGAGGCTGGGGCCAACGTCCTGACTTTC
v_call: TRBV5-1
clone_size: NA
j_call: TRBJ2-6
d_call: TRBD1

cdr3_aa: CASSFSGVNIQYF
cdr3_nt: TGTGCCAGCAGCTTTAGCGGGGTAAACATTCAGTACTTC
v_call: TRBV5-4
clone_size: NA
j_call: TRBJ2-4
d_call: TRBD2